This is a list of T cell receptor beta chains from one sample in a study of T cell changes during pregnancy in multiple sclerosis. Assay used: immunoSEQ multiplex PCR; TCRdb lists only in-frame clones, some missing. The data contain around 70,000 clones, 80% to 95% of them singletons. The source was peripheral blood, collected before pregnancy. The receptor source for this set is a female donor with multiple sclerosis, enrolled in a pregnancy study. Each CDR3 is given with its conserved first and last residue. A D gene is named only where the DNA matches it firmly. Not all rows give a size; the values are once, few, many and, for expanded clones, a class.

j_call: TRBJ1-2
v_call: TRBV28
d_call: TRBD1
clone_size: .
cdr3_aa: CASSATQGVGNGYTF
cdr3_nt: TGTGCCAGCAGTGCGACTCAGGGGGTCGGGAATGGCTACACCTTC

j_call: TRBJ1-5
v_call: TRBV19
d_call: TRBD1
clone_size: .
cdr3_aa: CASSKTGDNQPQHF
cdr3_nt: TGTGCCAGTAGTAAGACAGGGGACAATCAGCCCCAGCATTTT

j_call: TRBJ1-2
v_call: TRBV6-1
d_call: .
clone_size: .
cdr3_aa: CASTEDWGGADGYTF
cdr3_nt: TGTGCCAGCACTGAAGATTGGGGGGGCGCGGATGGCTACACCTTC

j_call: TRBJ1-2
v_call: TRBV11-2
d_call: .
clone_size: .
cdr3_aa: CASSETGGLYGYTF
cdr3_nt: TGTGCCAGCAGCGAAACGGGAGGGCTCTATGGCTACACCTTC

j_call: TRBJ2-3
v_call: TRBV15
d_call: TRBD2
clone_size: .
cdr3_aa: CATSREQRGADTQYF
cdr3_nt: TGTGCCACCAGCAGAGAGCAGCGGGGGGCAGATACGCAGTATTTT

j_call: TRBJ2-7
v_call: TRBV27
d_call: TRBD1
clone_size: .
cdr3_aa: CASRRTGGPSEQYF
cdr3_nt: TGTGCCAGCAGGCGCACAGGGGGCCCTTCCGAGCAGTACTTC

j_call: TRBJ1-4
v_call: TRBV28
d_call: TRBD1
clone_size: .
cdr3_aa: CASRTGVDGEKLFF
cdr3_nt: TGTGCCAGCAGAACAGGGGTGGATGGTGAAAAACTGTTTTTT

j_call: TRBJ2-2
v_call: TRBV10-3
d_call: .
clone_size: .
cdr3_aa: CAISEPGDTGELFF
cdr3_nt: TGTGCCATCAGTGAGCCGGGAGACACCGGGGAGCTGTTTTTT

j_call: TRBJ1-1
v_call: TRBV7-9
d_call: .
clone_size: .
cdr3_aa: CASSSTGLGDTEAFF
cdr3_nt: TGTGCCAGCAGCTCCACAGGGTTGGGGGACACTGAAGCTTTCTTT

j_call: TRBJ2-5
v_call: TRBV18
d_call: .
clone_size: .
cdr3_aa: CASSPRVSGETQYF
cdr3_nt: TGTGCCAGCTCACCACGAGTATCGGGAGAGACCCAGTACTTC

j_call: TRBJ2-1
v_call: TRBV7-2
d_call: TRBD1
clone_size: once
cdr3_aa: CASSPTGGSYNEQFF
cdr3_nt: TGTGCCAGCAGCCCTACAGGGGGCTCCTACAATGAGCAGTTCTTC

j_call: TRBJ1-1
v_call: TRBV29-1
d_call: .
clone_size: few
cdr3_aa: CSVREMNTEAFF
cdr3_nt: TGCAGCGTCCGGGAGATGAACACTGAAGCTTTCTTT

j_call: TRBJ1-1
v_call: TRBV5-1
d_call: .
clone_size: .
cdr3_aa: CASSTGRGNTEAFF
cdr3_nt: TGCGCCAGCTCAACAGGGCGAGGGAACACTGAAGCTTTCTTT

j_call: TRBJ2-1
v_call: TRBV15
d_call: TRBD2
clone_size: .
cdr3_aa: CATSTIGTSQQFF
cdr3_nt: TGTGCCACCAGCACTATCGGGACTAGCCAGCAGTTCTTC

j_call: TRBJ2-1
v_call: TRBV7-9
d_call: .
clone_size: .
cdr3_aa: CASSVQYEQFF
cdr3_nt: TGTGCCAGCAGCGTGCAGTATGAGCAGTTCTTC

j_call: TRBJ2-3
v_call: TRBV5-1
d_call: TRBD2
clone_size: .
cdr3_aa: CASSLLAGDGTDTQYF
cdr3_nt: TGCGCCAGCAGCTTGCTAGCGGGAGATGGCACAGATACGCAGTATTTT

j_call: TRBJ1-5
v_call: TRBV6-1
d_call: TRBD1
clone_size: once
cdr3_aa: CASHVTAGGNQPQHF
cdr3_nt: TGTGCCAGCCACGTCACCGCAGGGGGCAACCAGCCCCAGCATTTT

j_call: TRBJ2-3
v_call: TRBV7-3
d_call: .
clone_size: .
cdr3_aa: CASSLGGGRNTDTQYF
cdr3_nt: TGTGCCAGCAGCTTAGGGGGGGGCAGGAACACAGATACGCAGTATTTT

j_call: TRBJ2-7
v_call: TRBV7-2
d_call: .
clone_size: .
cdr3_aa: CASSYREGWNYEQYF
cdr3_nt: TGTGCCAGCAGCTACAGGGAGGGGTGGAACTACGAGCAGTACTTC

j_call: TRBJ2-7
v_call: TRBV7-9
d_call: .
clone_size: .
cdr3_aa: CASGLGGYEQYF
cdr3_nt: TGTGCCAGCGGACTGGGCGGTTACGAGCAGTACTTC

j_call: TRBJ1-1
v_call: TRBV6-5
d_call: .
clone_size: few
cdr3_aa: CASSRAMNTEAFF
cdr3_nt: TGTGCCAGCAGCCGAGCTATGAACACTGAAGCTTTCTTT

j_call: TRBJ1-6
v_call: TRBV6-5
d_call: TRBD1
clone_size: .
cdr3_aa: CATKWTGMSSPLHF
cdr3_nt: TGTGCCACCAAATGGACAGGGATGAGTTCACCCCTCCACTTT

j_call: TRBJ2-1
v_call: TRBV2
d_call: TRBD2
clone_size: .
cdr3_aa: CASSEGGGSSYNEQFF
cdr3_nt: TGTGCCAGCAGTGAGGGGGGAGGGAGCTCCTACAATGAGCAGTTCTTC

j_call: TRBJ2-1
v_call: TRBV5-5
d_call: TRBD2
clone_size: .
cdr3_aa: CASSLAGLAGVHEQFF
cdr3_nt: TGTGCCAGCAGCTTGGCGGGACTAGCGGGAGTTCATGAGCAGTTCTTC

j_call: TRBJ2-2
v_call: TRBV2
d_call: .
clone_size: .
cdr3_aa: CASSEALTARSTGELFF
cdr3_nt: TGTGCCAGCAGTGAAGCGCTGACAGCGAGGAGCACCGGGGAGCTGTTTTTT

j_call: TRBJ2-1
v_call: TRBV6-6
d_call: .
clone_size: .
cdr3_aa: CASSYEAPYAYNEQFF
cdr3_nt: TGTGCCAGCAGTTACGAAGCGCCCTACGCCTACAATGAGCAGTTCTTC

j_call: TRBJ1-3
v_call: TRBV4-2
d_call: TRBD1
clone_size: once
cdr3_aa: CASSPRSGQGARGNTIYF
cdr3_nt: TGTGCCAGCAGCCCCAGATCGGGACAGGGGGCTCGTGGAAACACCATATATTTT

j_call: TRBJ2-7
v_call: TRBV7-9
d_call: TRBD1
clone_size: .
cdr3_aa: CASSSGQGVHEQYF
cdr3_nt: TGTGCCAGCAGCTCGGGACAGGGGGTCCACGAGCAGTACTTC

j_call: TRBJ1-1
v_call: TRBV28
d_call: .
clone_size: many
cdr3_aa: CASSLKPGGSTEAFF
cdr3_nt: TGTGCCAGCAGTTTGAAACCCGGGGGAAGCACTGAAGCTTTCTTT

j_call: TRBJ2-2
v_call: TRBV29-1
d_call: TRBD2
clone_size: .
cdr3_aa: CSVEEAGGKTGELFF
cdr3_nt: TGCAGCGTTGAGGAAGCGGGAGGCAAGACCGGGGAGCTGTTTTTT

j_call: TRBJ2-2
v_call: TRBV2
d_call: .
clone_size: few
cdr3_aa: CASSPLRSNTGELFF
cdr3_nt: TGTGCCAGCAGTCCCCTGAGATCTAACACCGGGGAGCTGTTTTTT

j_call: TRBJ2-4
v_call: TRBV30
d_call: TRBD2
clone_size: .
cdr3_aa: CAWDTAGGSNIQYF
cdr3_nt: TGTGCCTGGGATACGGCGGGGGGGTCAAACATTCAGTACTTC